Only a few counts were recorded for the clone carrying this T cell receptor (beta chain). The sample is drawn from a study of early T cells in non-severe SARS-CoV-2 infection. The ends lost 9 bases at V and 3 bases at J; junction bases unmatched: 4. This CDR3 region has 12 residues. From germline, CDR1 is WNHNN and CDR2 SYGVQD (reference sequence). TCRdb re-derived calls from the 5' RACE reads in MiXCR, one entry per CDR3 protein. The table lists tens of thousands of distinct CDR3 sequences, roughly 5.2% of them singletons. V is TRBV10-1 and J is TRBJ2-7; 8 bases agree with TRBD2. The material sequenced was whole blood. The sequence was collected from an adult who was a healthcare worker with PCR-confirmed SARS-CoV-2 infection or an uninfected control (not recorded which). The CDR3 nucleotides are TGCGCCAGAAGACTAGCGTGCTACGAGCAGTACTTC. It is translated as CARRLACYEQYF.